The TCR beta chain described here comes from a study of shared clonotypes between healthy human individuals. The V gene's germline CDR1 is SQVTM and CDR2 ANQGSEA. The CDR3 contains 13 residues. J lost 6 bases, V lost 4 bases, and 6 bases had no gene match. Produced via immunoSEQ multiplex PCR; TCRdb's table is partial and in-frame only. Of hundreds of thousands of clones in the sample, roughly 72% were seen once. The sequenced material came from PBMCs. The chain carries TRBV29-1 and TRBJ2-3; TRBD2 aligns across 8 bases. This sequence was found in a woman aged 40 to 50 in good health. Some clones in this sample may be carry-over from other donors' samples. In nucleotides, the CDR3 is TGCAGCGTTGCCCGGCGGGAGGCGGATACGCAGTATTTT. Its translation: CSVARREADTQYF.